This paragraph reports one TCR beta chain. The antigen remains undetermined. This specimen comes from a study of cytomegalovirus exposure and HLA in healthy donors. Study-level results: More clonal expansion characterized HLA-associated TCR beta chains than equally common others in a later analysis. Despite most TCR sequences being rare, some public TCRs occurred in many donors. Among CMV-associated TCR beta chains, most appeared HLA-restricted in a later analysis.

PCR employed 60 Vbeta and 13 Jbeta primers. Method: immunoSEQ multiplex PCR; TCRdb's copy keeps in-frame clones and lacks some. The sample shows just under 95,000 clones, more than 65% of them seen only once. Germline assignment: CDR1 MGHRA and CDR2 YSYEKL. V was clipped by 2 bases and J by 4 bases, with 17 bases between them. The CDR3 is 16 amino acids. Everyone who donated was a healthy bone marrow donor. Sequences were obtained from PBMCs. The clonotype comes from a human donor in good health. V is TRBV4-1 and J is TRBJ2-5; tentatively, D is TRBD1 (6 bases). This CDR3 reads CASSQNSGTIGETQYF. The CDR3 DNA reads as TGCGCCAGCAGCCAAAACTCCGGGACAATAGGAGAGACCCAGTACTTC.